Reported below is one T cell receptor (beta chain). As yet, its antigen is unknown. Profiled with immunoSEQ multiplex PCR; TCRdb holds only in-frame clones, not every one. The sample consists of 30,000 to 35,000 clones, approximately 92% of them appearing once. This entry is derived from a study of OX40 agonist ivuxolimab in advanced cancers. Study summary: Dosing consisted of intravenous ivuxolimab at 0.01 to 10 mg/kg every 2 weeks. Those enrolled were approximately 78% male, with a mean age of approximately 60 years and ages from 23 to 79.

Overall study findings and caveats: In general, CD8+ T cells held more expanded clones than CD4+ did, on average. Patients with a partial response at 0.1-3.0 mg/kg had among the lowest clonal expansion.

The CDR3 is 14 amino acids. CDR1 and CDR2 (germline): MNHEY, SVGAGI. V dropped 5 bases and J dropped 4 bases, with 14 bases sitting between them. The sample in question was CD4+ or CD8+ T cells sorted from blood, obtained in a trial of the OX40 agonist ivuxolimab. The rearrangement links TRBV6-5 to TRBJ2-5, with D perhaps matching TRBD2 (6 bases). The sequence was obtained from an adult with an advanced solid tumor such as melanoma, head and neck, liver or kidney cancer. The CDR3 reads CASSTVGGRETQYF. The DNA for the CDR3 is TGTGCCAGCAGTACGGTAGGAGGGCGAGAGACCCAGTACTTC.